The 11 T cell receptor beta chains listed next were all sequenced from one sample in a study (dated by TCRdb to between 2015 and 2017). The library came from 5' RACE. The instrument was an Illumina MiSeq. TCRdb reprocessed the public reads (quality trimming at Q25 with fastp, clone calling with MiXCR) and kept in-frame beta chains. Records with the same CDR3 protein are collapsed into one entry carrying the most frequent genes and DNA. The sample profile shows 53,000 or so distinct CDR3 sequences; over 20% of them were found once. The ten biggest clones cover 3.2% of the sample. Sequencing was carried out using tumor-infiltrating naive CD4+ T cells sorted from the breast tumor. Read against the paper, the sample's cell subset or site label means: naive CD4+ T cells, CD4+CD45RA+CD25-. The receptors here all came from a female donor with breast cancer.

The CDR3 DNA reads TGCGCCAGCAGCCCGGAGGGCAATCAGCCCCAGCATTTT. Its protein product is CASSPEGNQPQHF. The rearrangement joins TRBV5-1 to TRBJ1-5, with D hard to call. Germline V gives CDR1 SGHRS, CDR2 YFSETQ. V shed 4 bases and J shed 2 bases, with 7 bases lying between them. The CDR3 is made up of 13 amino acids.

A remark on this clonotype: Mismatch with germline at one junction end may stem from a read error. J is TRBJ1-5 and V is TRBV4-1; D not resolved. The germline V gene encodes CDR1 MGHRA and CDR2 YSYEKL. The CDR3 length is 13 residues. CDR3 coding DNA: TGCGCCAGCAGCCAAGATAGCAATCAGTCCCAGCATTTT. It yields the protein CASSQDSNQSQHF.

The CDR3, as DNA: TGTGCCAGCAACCGACAGGGGATTATGAACACTGAAGCTTTCTTT. It translates to CASNRQGIMNTEAFF. The gene calls are TRBV2 and TRBJ1-1; 8 positions match TRBD1. The V and J ends lost 7 bases and 0 bases, in that order; junction bases with no gene match: 7. The CDR3 has 15 amino acids. Germline lookup yields CDR1 SNHLY and CDR2 FYNNEI.

CDR3 coding DNA: TGCGCCAGCAGGTCGACTAGCGGGGGACGAGACGGGGAGCTGTTTTTT. This gives the protein CASRSTSGGRDGELFF. The genes are TRBV4-1 and TRBJ2-2; the match to TRBD2 covers 12 bases. The CDR3 covers 16 residues. CDR1 is MGHRA and CDR2 is YSYEKL in the germline V gene. V was pared by 6 bases and J by 7 bases, with 9 bases of the junction left unmatched.

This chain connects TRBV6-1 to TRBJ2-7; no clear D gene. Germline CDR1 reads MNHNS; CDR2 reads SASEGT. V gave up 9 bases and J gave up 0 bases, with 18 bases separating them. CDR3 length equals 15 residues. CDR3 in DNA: TGTGCCAGTGATGAGGACGGCAGTATCTCCTACGAGCAGTACTTC. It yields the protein CASDEDGSISYEQYF.

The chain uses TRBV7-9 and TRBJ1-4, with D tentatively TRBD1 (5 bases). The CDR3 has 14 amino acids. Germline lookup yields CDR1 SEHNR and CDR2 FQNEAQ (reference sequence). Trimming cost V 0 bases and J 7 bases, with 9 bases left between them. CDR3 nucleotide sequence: TGTGCCAGCAGCTTAGCAGGGGACGGTGAAAAACTGTTTTTT. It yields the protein CASSLAGDGEKLFF. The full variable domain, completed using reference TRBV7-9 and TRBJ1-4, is DTGVSQNPRHKITKRGQNVTFRCDPISEHNRLYWYRQTLGQGPEFLTYFQNEAQLEKSRLLSDRFSAERPKGSFSTLEIQRTEQGDSAMYLCASSLAGDGEKLFFGSGTQLSVL.

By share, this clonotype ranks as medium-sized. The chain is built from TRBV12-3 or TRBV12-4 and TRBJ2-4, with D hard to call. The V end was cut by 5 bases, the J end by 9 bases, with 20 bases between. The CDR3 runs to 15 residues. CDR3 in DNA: TGTGCCAGCAGTCCCCGCGCTGAGGTTTTGGGCATTCAGTACTTC. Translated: CASSPRAEVLGIQYF.

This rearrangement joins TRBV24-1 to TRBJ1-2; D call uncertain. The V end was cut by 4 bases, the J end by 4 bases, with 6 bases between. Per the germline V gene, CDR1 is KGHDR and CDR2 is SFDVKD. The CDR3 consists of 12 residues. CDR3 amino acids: CATSEGSYGYTF. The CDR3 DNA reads TGTGCCACCAGTGAGGGGAGCTATGGCTACACCTTC.

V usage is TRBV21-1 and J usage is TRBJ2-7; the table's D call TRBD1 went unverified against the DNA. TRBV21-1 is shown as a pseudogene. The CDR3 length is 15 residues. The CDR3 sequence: CASSQCGTGAYEQYF. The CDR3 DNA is TGTGCCAGCAGCCAGTGCGGGACAGGGGCCTACGAGCAGTACTTC.

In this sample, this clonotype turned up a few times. CDR3 nucleotides: TGTGCCAGCAGAGAGGGGACAAACACCATATATTTT. Translation: CASREGTNTIYF. The gene calls are TRBV6-1 and TRBJ1-3; D may be TRBD1 (5 bases). The CDR3 consists of 12 residues. Germline V gene lookup returns CDR1 MNHNS and CDR2 SASEGT. V was pared by 6 bases and J by 6 bases, with 9 bases between.

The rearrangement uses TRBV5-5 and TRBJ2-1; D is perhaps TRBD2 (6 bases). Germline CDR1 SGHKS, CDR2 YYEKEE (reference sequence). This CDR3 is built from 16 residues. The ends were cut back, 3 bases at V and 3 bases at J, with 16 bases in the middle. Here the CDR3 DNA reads TGTGCCAGCAGCTCGCGACTAGTTGTGGTCTACAATGAGCAGTTCTTC. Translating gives CASSSRLVVVYNEQFF.